This record concerns one T cell receptor (beta chain) sequence. The antigen remains undetermined. The germline CDR1 and CDR2 sequences are KGHSH and LQKENI. The CDR3 contains 13 residues. With 8 bases removed from V and 2 bases from J, the gap between germline ends came to 12 bases. This entry is derived from a study of OX40 agonist ivuxolimab in advanced cancers. Overall study context: Enrollees could have had prior anti-PD-1, anti-PD-L1 or anti-CTLA-4 therapy, which around 40% had received. There were three patients with partial responses, one having hepatocellular carcinoma and two cutaneous melanoma. Overall study results and limits: Expanded peripheral T-cell antigen specificity went undetermined.

Autoimmune disease history or systemic immunosuppression excluded patients. Data came from immunoSEQ multiplex PCR; TCRdb stores just in-frame clones and leaves some out. The profile shows around 65,000 clones, 70% to 90% of them singletons. This specimen was CD4+ or CD8+ T cells sorted from blood, taken in a trial of the OX40 agonist ivuxolimab. This TCR came from an adult with an advanced solid tumor such as melanoma, head and neck, liver or kidney cancer. The chain is built from TRBV18 and TRBJ1-2, with D possibly TRBD1 on 5 matching bases. The CDR3 region has the DNA TGTGCCAGCCCGCTCCCAGGGAACTATGGCTACACCTTC. As protein: CASPLPGNYGYTF.